This entry describes one T cell receptor beta chain. Its antigen is undetermined. Read sequence stops 3 residues before the CDR3 end, and the germline J gene provides the missing end. V shed 6 bases and J 3 bases; nucleotides not matched to a gene: 6. The CDR3 is 14 amino acids. Per the germline V gene, CDR1 is ENHRY and CDR2 is SYGVKD. The data were produced by immunoSEQ multiplex PCR, yet TCRdb's version contains in-frame clones alone and is incomplete. The data include roughly 40,000 clones; the top ten clones carry around 4.9%. This record belongs to a study of T cells in women clearing cervical HPV infection. Study conclusions and caveats: CIN3+ cases had significantly higher TCR repertoire richness than controls, but evenness did not differ.

Sequencing was done on a sample of blood buffy coat. The chain uses TRBV10-3 and TRBJ2-7, with TRBD1 matching over 9 bases. The receptor was derived from a woman aged 18 to 75 with a cervical HPV16 infection that either progressed to CIN3+ or cleared (not recorded which). The CDR3 sequence: CAIRGDREIYEQYF. The CDR3 bases that were read are TGTGCCATCAGGGGGGACAGGGAAATCTACGAG.